Listed below are T cell receptor beta chains from one sample, sequenced in a study of PD-1 blockade in classical Hodgkin lymphoma. The method was immunoSEQ multiplex PCR; TCRdb's version includes in-frame clones alone and lacks a portion of them. The table records about 30,000 clones, 60% to 75% of them present only once. The sequences come from peripheral blood mononuclear cells (PBMCs), collected before the second cycle of nivolumab. These receptors originate from a human donor with classical Hodgkin lymphoma. Both conserved end residues are part of each CDR3.

V	J	CDR3
TRBV7-6	TRBJ1-1	CASSLRPNTEAFF
TRBV9	TRBJ2-5	CASSGEALIAGDQETQYF
TRBV7-3	TRBJ1-2	CASSLGQGPYGYTF
TRBV25-1	TRBJ1-5	CASSDGQGLNQPQHF
TRBV7-9	TRBJ2-1	CASSLYTNGEFF
TRBV6-6	TRBJ2-3	CASSETTDTQYF
TRBV19	TRBJ1-5	CASRLGGGNQPQHF
TRBV28	TRBJ1-2	CASRPIRDLSGYTF
TRBV2	TRBJ2-3	CASNYAGTDTQYF
TRBV19	TRBJ2-3	CASSIDSGQITDTQYF
TRBV7-9	TRBJ1-1	CASSQSSGVGTEAFF
TRBV30	TRBJ1-2	CAWSGFGQFNYGYTF
TRBV4-2	TRBJ1-6	CASSQGLALQGSPLHF
TRBV27	TRBJ1-6	CASSLDRAMNSPLHF
TRBV6-1	TRBJ1-6	CASSEVVQYNSPLHF
TRBV4-1	TRBJ2-2	CASSQGGVVGGTGELFF
TRBV19	TRBJ1-1	CASSPWDRGLFTEAFF
TRBV5-5	TRBJ2-2	CASSLHPADGELFF
TRBV9	TRBJ2-7	CASSPRDSSFTYEQYF
TRBV7-6	TRBJ1-5	CASSAQGNQPQHF
TRBV28	TRBJ1-6	CASSSTGFRNSPLHF
TRBV7-2	TRBJ2-7	CASSLSGTGGYEQYF
TRBV10-3	TRBJ1-2	CAISESGTIYGYTF
TRBV7-2	TRBJ1-1	CASSLAVKTEAFF